This TCR beta chain is from a study of blood T cell repertoires in COVID-19. Across the study: The United States, Italy and Spain were the sources of the acute and convalescent COVID-19 samples.

Patients at the Seattle site were enrolled during active infection and followed longitudinally. Germline V gives CDR1 MDHEN, CDR2 SYDVKM. The V gene end was trimmed by 6 bases and the J gene end by 2 bases; junction bases not matched to a gene: 3. The CDR3 contains 13 residues. In its sample, this clone was seen a few times. Original methodology: Cell counts per sample came from amplifying reference gene primers. Libraries were prepared by immunoSEQ multiplex PCR; TCRdb keeps only in-frame clonotypes and omits some of them. V, J and clone size derive from that table, while D and trimming were established from the DNA sequence. The repertoire holds 200,000 to 250,000 clones, with about 81% as singletons.

The gene calls are TRBV28 and TRBJ2-7; 8 nucleotides agree with TRBD2. The clonotype comes from a woman at least 80 years old with COVID-19, enrolled during active disease. Material: peripheral blood. The CDR3 coding sequence is TGTGCCAGCAGAAAAGCGGGGGCCTACGAGCAGTACTTC. Its translation: CASRKAGAYEQYF.